One and the same sample provided the 25 T cell receptor beta chains below, sequenced in a study of T cells in Graves' hyperthyroidism and ophthalmopathy. Amplification of TCR beta CDR3 regions was performed using RNA transcripts as template. The study used the HTBI primer set for a first-round RT-PCR of the TCR CDR3. In TCRdb, the multiplex PCR reads were re-called with MiXCR into one record per CDR3 protein. The table has hundreds of thousands of distinct CDR3 sequences, over 15% seen once. Sequences were obtained from blood. The receptors originated from a woman in her forties or fifties with Graves' hyperthyroidism that later progressed to Graves' ophthalmopathy.

This clonotype has ten or more counts. The V call is TRBV3-1, the J call TRBJ1-1; D is uncertain. The CDR3 has 14 residues. Trimming shortened V by 0 bases and J by 6 bases, and 11 bases separated the two germline ends. The germline gives CDR1 LGHDT, CDR2 YNNKEL (reference sequence). The DNA of the CDR3 is TGTGCCAGCAGCCAAGACCTCCCCGGCCCTGAAGCTTTCTTT. This gives the protein CASSQDLPGPEAFF.

This clonotype has a count of ten or more. The chain carries TRBV10-3 and TRBJ2-5; 11 nucleotides line up with TRBD1. Trimming removed 7 bases from V and 1 base from J; junction bases left unmatched: 5. The CDR3 has 15 residues. Looked up from germline, CDR1 is ENHRY and CDR2 is SYGVKD. CDR3 region: CAITPGQGAQETQYF. CDR3 sequence (DNA): TGTGCCATCACCCCTGGACAGGGGGCCCAAGAGACCCAGTACTTC.

This rearrangement joins TRBV7-9 to TRBJ1-2, with D unclear. Trimming removed 1 base from V and 2 bases from J, with 11 bases in between. Germline V gene data show CDR1 as SEHNR and CDR2 as FQNEAQ (reference sequence). The CDR3 extends over 15 amino acids. This CDR3 is CASSLDSGLNYGYTF. As DNA, the CDR3 is TGTGCCAGCAGCTTAGATTCTGGGTTGAACTATGGCTACACCTTC. The whole variable domain, remainder taken from reference TRBV7-9 and TRBJ1-2, is DTGVSQNPRHKITKRGQNVTFRCDPISEHNRLYWYRQTLGQGPEFLTYFQNEAQLEKSRLLSDRFSAERPKGSFSTLEIQRTEQGDSAMYLCASSLDSGLNYGYTFGSGTRLTVV.

This clonotype was picked up a small number of times. The chain recombines TRBV29-1 with TRBJ2-7; D perhaps matches TRBD1 (5 bases). V dropped 0 bases and J dropped 4 bases, with 19 bases sitting between them. There are 16 residues in the CDR3. Germline loops: CDR1 SQVTM, CDR2 ANQGSEA. CDR3 bases: TGCAGCGTTGAAGAGTCGGCGGCAGGGATGGTGTACGAGCAGTACTTC. Its protein is CSVEESAAGMVYEQYF.

This clonotype appeared many times. This chain connects TRBV27 to TRBJ2-1; perhaps TRBD2 as D (7 bases). This CDR3 is 14 amino acids long. V was trimmed by 3 bases and J by 3 bases, leaving 9 bases between them. Germline CDR1 and CDR2: MNHEY and SMNVEV (reference sequence). CDR3 sequence reads: CASSLRGLYNEQFF. The CDR3 DNA follows: TGTGCCAGCAGTTTGCGGGGGCTCTACAATGAGCAGTTCTTC.

J is TRBJ2-2 and V is TRBV5-1, with 8 bases matching TRBD1. The V and J ends lost 4 bases and 4 bases, in that order; junction bases with no gene match: 6. Germline CDR1 SGHRS, CDR2 YFSETQ. The CDR3 has 15 residues. The CDR3 reads CASSVDRAVTGELFF. The CDR3 DNA sequence: TGCGCCAGCAGCGTGGACAGGGCGGTCACCGGGGAGCTGTTTTTT.

This clonotype was recorded many times. This chain connects TRBV3-1 to TRBJ1-1; weak D call: TRBD1 (5 bases). Germline V lookup: CDR1 LGHDT, CDR2 YNNKEL (reference sequence). The CDR3 has 10 amino acids. Trimming took 6 bases from V and 6 from J, leaving 5 bases between them. The DNA for the CDR3 is TGTGCCAGCAGAGGGGCTGAAGCTTTCTTT. Translation gives CASRGAEAFF.

This clonotype has at least ten counts. The chain uses TRBV20-1 and TRBJ2-3, with D uncertain. The CDR3 length is 15 residues. Trimming removed 1 base at V and 0 bases at J, with 11 bases between. The germline gives CDR1 DFQATT, CDR2 SNEGSKA (reference sequence). CDR3 residues: CSARVSNPSTDTQYF. CDR3 sequence (DNA): TGCAGTGCTAGAGTCTCTAATCCTAGCACAGATACGCAGTATTTT.

This clonotype was counted only a few times. The rearrangement joins TRBV6-1 to TRBJ2-2; unclear D gene. The germline V gene has CDR1 MNHNS and CDR2 SASEGT. Trimming stripped 6 bases from V and 5 bases from J, with 13 bases between. The CDR3 loop spans 14 amino acids. The CDR3 loop reads CASRGYPNTGELFF. Written as DNA, the CDR3 is TGTGCCAGCAGGGGGTATCCAAATACCGGGGAGCTGTTTTTT.

V usage is TRBV5-1 and J usage is TRBJ2-2, with 7 bases that match TRBD1. The CDR3 runs to 15 residues. Germline CDR1 and CDR2: SGHRS and YFSETQ. The J segment lost 3 bases and the V segment lost 7 bases, leaving 9 bases of the junction unmatched. CDR3 bases: TGCGCCAGCCGGCATAGGGGGCCAGACACCGGGGAGCTGTTTTTT. As protein: CASRHRGPDTGELFF.

The chain joins TRBV9 to TRBJ1-1, with D uncertain. The CDR3 has 14 amino acids. The germline gives CDR1 SGDLS, CDR2 YYNGEE. Trimming removed 0 bases from V and 0 bases from J, with 6 bases in between. CDR3 in DNA: TGTGCCAGCAGCGTAGCCAGCCTGAACACTGAAGCTTTCTTT. Protein product: CASSVASLNTEAFF.

This clonotype was detected many times. The chain is built from TRBV20-1 and TRBJ1-4; D may be TRBD1 (6 bases). Germline V gene data show CDR1 as DFQATT and CDR2 as SNEGSKA (reference sequence). The CDR3 consists of 17 residues. Between the trimmed V and J ends, which lost 0 bases and 0 bases, there was a span of 14 bases. The CDR3 protein is CSARDHREGATNEKLFF. For the CDR3, the DNA is TGCAGTGCTAGAGATCACAGGGAGGGTGCAACTAATGAAAAACTGTTTTTT.

This clonotype was detected ten times or more. V gene TRBV3-1 combines with J gene TRBJ1-5; tentative D call: TRBD1 (5 bases). The CDR3 length is 18 residues. Trimming took 0 bases from V and 4 from J, leaving 19 bases between them. The germline V gene encodes CDR1 LGHDT and CDR2 YNNKEL (reference sequence). The CDR3 protein is CASSQDKGQGAGNQPQHF. As DNA, the CDR3 is TGTGCCAGCAGCCAAGATAAAGGGCAGGGTGCGGGGAATCAGCCCCAGCATTTT.

This clonotype was detected ten times or more. V and J are TRBV27 and TRBJ2-1, with a possible D match to TRBD1 (6 bases). Trimming cost V 4 bases and J 8 bases, with 24 bases left between them. Per the germline V gene, CDR1 is MNHEY and CDR2 is SMNVEV (reference sequence). The CDR3 consists of 17 residues. This chain's CDR3 is CASSWSGHPGRVDEQFF. The CDR3 nucleotides are TGTGCCAGCAGTTGGTCGGGACACCCGGGACGAGTCGATGAGCAGTTCTTC.

This chain connects TRBV5-1 to TRBJ1-2; 9 nucleotides line up with TRBD1. The J segment lost 4 bases and the V segment lost 4 bases, leaving 8 bases of the junction unmatched. The CDR3 consists of 15 residues. Germline CDR1 reads SGHRS; CDR2 reads YFSETQ. The CDR3: CASSVNRDRVYGYTF. CDR3 DNA: TGCGCCAGCAGCGTAAACCGGGACAGGGTCTATGGCTACACCTTC.

This clonotype has more than one count but fewer than ten. In DNA form, the CDR3 reads TGTGCCAGCAGCTTAGCAAGGGTACGAGGCTCTGGGGCCAACGTCCTGACTTTC. Translated, it gives CASSLARVRGSGANVLTF. The rearrangement joins TRBV7-8 to TRBJ2-6; no clear D gene. The CDR3 totals 18 residues. The V and J ends lost 0 bases and 0 bases respectively, with 12 bases between them. Germline CDR1 is SGHVS and CDR2 is FQNEAQ.

This clonotype was observed at least ten times. The V and J genes are TRBV5-1 and TRBJ1-3; 7 nucleotides align to TRBD1. The CDR3 has 15 residues. The V gene end was trimmed by 0 bases and the J gene end by 4 bases; junction bases not matched to a gene: 4. Per the germline V gene, CDR1 is SGHRS and CDR2 is YFSETQ. CDR3 protein: CASSLDRGNGNTIYF. The CDR3 DNA reads TGCGCCAGCAGCTTGGACAGGGGAAACGGAAACACCATATATTTT.

Ten or more counts support this clonotype. V is TRBV18 and J is TRBJ1-4, with D possibly matching TRBD1 (5 bases). The germline CDR1 and CDR2 sequences are KGHSH and LQKENI. This CDR3 spans 17 amino acids. Deletions cut 3 bases from V and 0 bases from J, with 14 bases between. CDR3 in amino acids: CASSPEGQPATNEKLFF. The CDR3 DNA reads TGTGCCAGCTCACCTGAGGGGCAGCCAGCAACTAATGAAAAACTGTTTTTT. Full variable domain (remainder filled in from reference TRBV18 and TRBJ1-4): NAGVMQNPRHLVRRRGQEARLRCSPMKGHSHVYWYRQLPEEGLKFMVYLQKENIIDESGMPKERFSAEFPKEGPSILRIQQVVRGDSAAYFCASSPEGQPATNEKLFFGSGTQLSVL.

This clonotype was recorded a few times. The chain joins TRBV20-1 to TRBJ1-2; weak D call: TRBD1 (6 bases). Trimming removed 1 base at V and 3 bases at J, with 12 bases between. Germline values: CDR1 DFQATT, CDR2 SNEGSKA (reference sequence). The CDR3 extends over 14 amino acids. The CDR3 bases are TGCAGTGCTAGAGGTCAGGGGCTCTACTATGGCTACACCTTC. Translation gives CSARGQGLYYGYTF.

In this sample, this clonotype turned up a few times. The chain carries TRBV29-1 and TRBJ1-1; a weak D match, TRBD1 (6 bases). The germline V and J ends were trimmed by 6 bases and 1 base, with 15 bases remaining between them. This CDR3 is 14 amino acids long. The germline CDR1 and CDR2 sequences are SQVTM and ANQGSEA. The CDR3 loop reads CSVSGGGENTEAFF. The CDR3 coding sequence is TGCAGCGTGTCGGGGGGGGGCGAGAACACTGAAGCTTTCTTT.

The V and J genes are TRBV7-3 and TRBJ1-1; 9 nucleotides agree with TRBD1. V gave up 1 base and J gave up 7 bases; unmatched junction bases: 10. The CDR3 spans 16 residues. Germline-derived CDR1 and CDR2 are SGHTA and FQGTGA. In DNA, the CDR3 is TGTGCCAGCAGCTTAAATCCAGGGACAGGGTTTGATGAAGCTTTCTTT. This codes for CASSLNPGTGFDEAFF. Full variable domain (remainder filled in from reference TRBV7-3 and TRBJ1-1): GAGVSQTPSNKVTEKGKYVELRCDPISGHTALYWYRQSLGQGPEFLIYFQGTGAADDSGLPNDRFFAVRPEGSVSTLKIQRTERGDSAVYLCASSLNPGTGFDEAFFGQGTRLTVV.

This clonotype was picked up many times. This chain connects TRBV2 to TRBJ1-2; weak D call: TRBD1 (5 bases). Deletions cut 7 bases from V and 7 bases from J, with 13 bases between. The CDR3 has 12 residues. Germline V lookup: CDR1 SNHLY, CDR2 FYNNEI. CDR3 nucleotides: TGTGCCAGCACGGAGGGGCCCCCTGGCTACACCTTC. Residues: CASTEGPPGYTF. Full variable domain (outside the CDR3, taken from reference TRBV2 and TRBJ1-2): EPEVTQTPSHQVTQMGQEVILRCVPISNHLYFYWYRQILGQKVEFLVSFYNNEISEKSEIFDDQFSVERPDGSNFTLKIRSTKLEDSAMYFCASTEGPPGYTFGSGTRLTVV.

This clonotype was observed a few times. The chain joins TRBV12-3 or TRBV12-4 to TRBJ1-2, with a tentative D call TRBD1 (6 bases). The CDR3 has 13 residues. V was clipped by 1 base and J by 8 bases, with 11 bases between them. CDR3 nucleotides: TGTGCCAGCAGTTTAGACAGGGCCCGCGGCTACACCTTC. The encoded protein is CASSLDRARGYTF.

This clonotype was observed at least ten times. The chain is built from TRBV6-5 and TRBJ2-3, with 7 bases identical to TRBD1. Germline V gene sequence: CDR1 MNHEY, CDR2 SVGAGI. V dropped 2 bases and J dropped 5; count of bases not matched to a gene: 10. The length of the CDR3 is 16 residues. CDR3 amino acids: CASSYGSQGTRDTQYF. The CDR3 DNA reads TGTGCCAGCAGTTACGGGTCACAGGGGACAAGAGATACGCAGTATTTT.

The chain links TRBV10-3 to TRBJ2-3; D not resolved. The CDR3 is 15 residues long. Trimming pared 3 bases from V and 1 base from J, leaving 11 bases between. Germline loops: CDR1 ENHRY, CDR2 SYGVKD. The DNA of the CDR3 is TGTGCCATCAGTGATCTAGGTTTGGGCACAGATACGCAGTATTTT. Amino acid sequence: CAISDLGLGTDTQYF.